This T cell receptor (beta chain) was found in a study of CD4+ T cells in melanoma (dated by TCRdb to between 2020 and 2023). Describing the broader study: Neoantigen-specific CD4+ T cells in human melanoma were investigated in the study.

The donors were people with melanoma. The library was built by means of the immunoSEQ multiplex PCR assay. The clones in this table, taken by TCRdb from immuneACCESS, are in-frame only. Not every clone is retained; where verified, under half of the shortfall comes from an unresolved V gene, and the cause of the rest is unknown. The sample yields about 120,000 clones; about 90% were counted once. The top ten constitute around 3.3% of the sample. V trim: 2 bases; J trim: 4 bases; unmatched bases: 12. From the cysteine up to the phenylalanine, the CDR3 has a length of 17 residues. Only CDR3 DNA remains: 51 bases, in frame from the first base. According to the germline V gene, CDR1 reads SGHAT and CDR2 reads FQNNGV. Concerning this clone: The antigen it binds to is not known. Base qualities are not at hand, and no much larger clone is one base apart.

The research as a whole found: According to the report, neoantigen-specific CD4+ T cells in melanoma displayed diverse differentiation states. The report described a correlation between neoantigen-specific CD4+ T cells and the function of CD8+ T cells, macrophages and B cells.

The chain employs TRBV11-2 and TRBJ2-3, with TRBD2 matching 7 junction bases. The specimen sequenced was peripheral blood. This sequence originates from a human donor with melanoma. CDR3 region: CASSLKPRTSRADTQYF. The nucleotide sequence is TGTGCCAGCAGCTTAAAGCCCCGGACTAGTAGGGCAGATACGCAGTATTTT.